This TCR beta chain appears in the sequencing data of a study of blood T cell repertoires in COVID-19 (dated by TCRdb to the early 2020s). About the study as a whole: Collaborator samples came from the United States, Italy and Spain and covered acute and convalescent phases of COVID-19. The repertoires were released in a freely available public database meant as a resource for research on the immune response to SARS-CoV-2. The material from the prospective study consisted of cDNA or gDNA derived from T cells, B-cell-depleted T cells, or PBMCs. HLA class I and class II types, where available, came from metadata supplied by the sample provider rather than from assay-based typing. Samples were obtained from the ongoing ImmuneRACE study (first 160 participants) and from 1,254 subjects provided by 6 global collaborators. Deeply sampled blood TCRbeta repertoires from subjects exposed to, actively infected with, or recovered from COVID-19 were included in the dataset. The sample metadata nearly always contained a de-identified subject ID, COVID-19 status, age in years and sex. Results and caveats for the whole study, not just this receptor: The quantity of clinical and demographic metadata differed by source and by participant and was supplied without curation.

Whole blood was collected in K2EDTA tubes by collaborating institutions according to the institutions' own protocols. For TCRbeta analysis, collaborator samples were shipped as frozen whole blood, as isolated PBMCs, or as DNA extracted from either sample type. TCRbeta CDR3 regions were amplified from genomic DNA using the immunoSEQ Assay, a bias-controlled multiplex PCR. The published analysis was carried out like this. Nucleated cell counts per sample were estimated from amplification of reference gene primers within the assay. To quantify the absolute abundance of each unique TCRbeta CDR3 rearrangement, sequence reads were collapsed and filtered. Productive Simpson clonality was computed per sample as the square root of Simpson's diversity index over productive rearrangements. TCRdb carries this immuneACCESS record with in-frame sequences only. Its versions omit some clonotypes, under half of them owing to an unresolved V gene in the studies checked, with the rest unexplained. V and J calls and clone size come straight from that table; D and trimming were deduced from the DNA. Within this sample are about 210,000 clones, with approximately 78% of them counted one time only. The ten largest account for about 12% of the sample.

On this clone itself: This receptor's antigen is unknown. The record has no base qualities; no much larger clone is one base away.

The clonotype comes from a woman aged 40-49 years with acute or convalescent COVID-19. The source material was peripheral blood.

The encoded CDR3 is CASSQDRVSYEQYF. Here is the DNA: TGCGCCAGCAGCCAAGATCGGGTTTCCTACGAGCAGTACTTC. The chain is made from TRBV4-1 and TRBJ2-7; no D segment can be confidently identified. Trimming takes 0 bases from V and 1 base from J, and the germline ends sit 7 bases apart. The CDR3 starts with the cysteine, ends with the phenylalanine, and has 14 residues. Just CDR3 DNA is preserved here, 42 bases in frame from base 1. CDR1 is given as MGHRA and CDR2 as YSYEKL, both from the germline V gene.